The next 32 T cell receptor beta chains were all read from a single sample in a study of blood T cell repertoires in COVID-19. Some clones are missing from TCRdb's copy, which holds only in-frame ones; the method was immunoSEQ multiplex PCR. The repertoire holds about 100,000 clones, with 85% to 90% as singletons. Material: peripheral blood. These receptors all stem from a human donor in a cohort sampled during active COVID-19.

The gene calls are TRBV19 and TRBJ1-1, with 12 bases aligning to TRBD1. The CDR3 spans 16 residues. V shed 4 bases, J shed 5 bases, and the junction held 8 bases outside the gene matches. Germline V gives CDR1 LNHDA, CDR2 SQIVND (reference sequence). CDR3 DNA sequence: TGTGCCAGTAGTAGCCGGGACAGGGGGCGAGTTACTGAAGCTTTCTTT. Encoded protein: CASSSRDRGRVTEAFF.

V is TRBV19 and J is TRBJ1-3; D may be TRBD1 (6 bases). The CDR3 sequence is 13 residues long. Germline V lookup: CDR1 LNHDA, CDR2 SQIVND (reference sequence). V shed 6 bases and J shed 7 bases, with 13 bases lying between them. The CDR3 DNA is TGTGCCAGTAGCACAGGGCAGTGGAACACCATATATTTT. Its protein is CASSTGQWNTIYF.

This sequence joins TRBV5-5 and TRBJ2-3; TRBD1 might be the D (6 bases). The germline V and J ends were trimmed by 4 bases and 4 bases, with 13 bases remaining between them. Germline assignment: CDR1 SGHKS and CDR2 YYEKEE (reference sequence). The CDR3 is 14 amino acids. The CDR3 DNA is TGTGCCAGCAGCCCACAGGGAGTGGCAGATACGCAGTATTTT. Translating it yields CASSPQGVADTQYF.

The chain links TRBV7-2 to TRBJ1-4; 8 nucleotides agree with TRBD1. The germline V gene has CDR1 SGHTA and CDR2 FQGNSA. The CDR3 totals 16 residues. The junction had 12 bases not matched to a gene; V was cut back by 1 base and J by 11 bases. The CDR3 nucleotides read TGTGCCAGCAGCTTAGTCGTGCGGCAGGGGGCTCGGAAACTGTTTTTT. Protein: CASSLVVRQGARKLFF.

This chain links TRBV7-6 with TRBJ2-4; D ambiguous. CDR3 length: 15 residues. V was shortened by 7 bases and J by 0 bases, with 13 bases between the two germline ends. Germline CDR1 and CDR2: SGHVS and FNYEAQ. In nucleotides, the CDR3 is TGTGCCAGCACACTCTCGCAGGTAGCCAAAAACATTCAGTACTTC. Translation gives CASTLSQVAKNIQYF.

CDR3 nucleotide sequence: TGTGCCAGCAGTTACTCGTTGAGGACAGGGAGATCTGAGCAGTTCTTC. Residues: CASSYSLRTGRSEQFF. The chain links TRBV6-2 or TRBV6-3 to TRBJ2-1, with TRBD1 matching 8 bases. V trimming: 0 bases; J trimming: 9 bases; junction bases outside the gene matches: 10. CDR3 length: 16 residues. In germline, CDR1 is MNHEY, CDR2 SVGEGT.

This chain uses TRBV12-3 or TRBV12-4 with TRBJ2-7, with D unresolved. The germline V and J ends were trimmed by 0 bases and 7 bases, with 4 bases remaining between them. The CDR3 runs to 11 residues. CDR3 loop: CASSLAREQYF. As DNA, the CDR3 is TGTGCCAGCAGTTTAGCGCGGGAGCAGTACTTC.

V and J are TRBV5-5 and TRBJ1-5; no definite D call. The CDR3 runs 14 residues. The germline gives CDR1 SGHKS, CDR2 YYEKEE (reference sequence). V gave up 0 bases and J gave up 4 bases, with 8 bases separating them. This CDR3 reads CASSLVGANQPQHF. The CDR3 DNA sequence: TGTGCCAGCAGCTTGGTTGGAGCTAATCAGCCCCAGCATTTT.

The rearrangement links TRBV7-2 to TRBJ2-7; 9 nucleotides align to TRBD2. The CDR3 contains 15 residues. Germline V CDR1 and CDR2: SGHTA, FQGNSA. Losses at the gene ends were 1 base for V and 4 bases for J; bases not matched to a gene: 5. Here the CDR3 DNA reads TGTGCCAGCAGCTTAGTGTGGCGGGGGGGTTACGAGCAGTACTTC. It yields the protein CASSLVWRGGYEQYF.

J is TRBJ1-2 and V is TRBV5-1; D possibly corresponds to TRBD1 (6 bases). The CDR3 contains 15 residues. V was clipped by 4 bases and J by 0 bases, with 13 bases between them. The germline V gene encodes CDR1 SGHRS and CDR2 YFSETQ. The CDR3 sequence is CASSGLQGTNYGYTF. The CDR3 nucleotides are TGCGCCAGCAGCGGCCTCCAGGGGACTAACTATGGCTACACCTTC.

V and J are TRBV30 and TRBJ1-5; D call uncertain. This CDR3 contains 11 residues. V shed 4 bases and J shed 9 bases, with 10 bases lying between them. Germline V gene sequence: CDR1 GTSNPN, CDR2 SVGIG (reference sequence). In DNA, the CDR3 is TGTGCCTGGATTTCCGGCGGGCCCCAGCATTTT. It encodes CAWISGGPQHF.

This clone was detected a few times. The chain joins TRBV6-2 or TRBV6-3 to TRBJ1-1; D call uncertain. V was trimmed by 0 bases and J by 5 bases, leaving 4 bases between them. The CDR3 has 12 amino acids. CDR1 is MNHEY and CDR2 is SVGEGT in the germline V gene. CDR3 sequence: CASSYSLTEAFF. The CDR3 nucleotides read TGTGCCAGCAGTTACTCACTTACTGAAGCTTTCTTT.

The rearrangement links TRBV2 to TRBJ2-2, with D possibly matching TRBD2 (5 bases). The ends were cut back, 9 bases at V and 3 bases at J, with 14 bases in the middle. CDR3 length: 14 amino acids. Germline values: CDR1 SNHLY, CDR2 FYNNEI. CDR3 bases: TGTGCCAGTACAGCGGTGGGCGACACCGGGGAGCTGTTTTTT. Protein product: CASTAVGDTGELFF.

The chain is built from TRBV6-2 or TRBV6-3 and TRBJ2-5; TRBD2 might be the D (6 bases). Deletions cut 2 bases from V and 7 bases from J, with 8 bases between. The CDR3 has 12 residues. Germline CDR1 is MNHEY and CDR2 is SVGEGT. The CDR3 spells CASSYLSGTQYF. CDR3 nucleotide sequence: TGTGCCAGCAGTTACCTTAGCGGGACCCAGTACTTC.

The chain couples TRBV3-1 (or the pseudogene TRBV3-2) to TRBJ2-3; weak D call: TRBD2 (5 bases). Trimming took 2 bases from V and 1 from J, leaving 13 bases between them. The CDR3 contains 16 residues. Germline V gives CDR1 LGHDT, CDR2 YNNKEL (reference sequence). CDR3 bases: TGTGCCAGCAGCCAAACTCTCTACGGGGGCACAGATACGCAGTATTTT. Translating it yields CASSQTLYGGTDTQYF.

The chain carries TRBV18 and TRBJ1-4; a possible D gene is TRBD1 (5 bases). V lost 1 base and J 5 bases, leaving 11 bases between the germline ends. The CDR3 totals 15 residues. Germline values: CDR1 KGHSH, CDR2 LQKENI. CDR3 sequence: CASSPLATENEKLFF. In DNA form, the CDR3 reads TGTGCCAGCTCACCACTGGCGACAGAGAATGAAAAACTGTTTTTT.

The chain carries TRBV19 and TRBJ1-2; D ambiguous. The germline V and J ends were trimmed by 6 bases and 7 bases, with 12 bases remaining between them. Germline CDR1 reads LNHDA; CDR2 reads SQIVND (reference sequence). The length of the CDR3 is 12 residues. The CDR3 is CASSTALGGYTF. The CDR3 DNA reads as TGTGCCAGTAGCACCGCCCTCGGTGGCTACACCTTC. Supplemented by reference TRBV19 and TRBJ1-2, the full variable domain reads DGGITQSPKYLFRKEGQNVTLSCEQNLNHDAMYWYRQDPGQGLRLIYYSQIVNDFQKGDIAEGYSVSREKKESFPLTVTSAQKNPTAFYLCASSTALGGYTFGSGTRLTVV.

The chain joins TRBV7-9 to TRBJ1-2, with TRBD1 as a possible D gene (5 bases). Germline CDR1 SEHNR, CDR2 FQNEAQ (reference sequence). Trimming stripped 3 bases from V and 8 bases from J, with 13 bases between. CDR3 size: 13 residues. The CDR3 DNA sequence: TGTGCCAGCAGCTTGTTACAGGACGACGGCTACACCTTC. Encoded protein: CASSLLQDDGYTF.

This chain joins TRBV7-8 and TRBJ2-7; TRBD2 is a possible D gene (5 bases). The germline gives CDR1 SGHVS, CDR2 FQNEAQ. Trimming cost V 1 base and J 5 bases, with 15 bases left between them. This CDR3 has 15 amino acids. CDR3 loop: CASSLVGGVYDEQYF. The CDR3 region has the DNA TGTGCCAGCAGCTTAGTAGGAGGTGTTTACGACGAGCAGTACTTC.

V and J are TRBV7-9 and TRBJ1-1, with D perhaps TRBD1 (6 bases). Germline V gene sequence: CDR1 SEHNR, CDR2 FQNEAQ (reference sequence). This CDR3 contains 13 residues. The ends were cut back, 3 bases at V and 4 bases at J, with 9 bases in the middle. This CDR3 reads CASSFTGPTEAFF. The CDR3 DNA sequence: TGTGCCAGCAGCTTCACAGGGCCCACTGAAGCTTTCTTT.

The chain recombines TRBV3-1 (or the pseudogene TRBV3-2) with TRBJ2-5, with TRBD2 identical over 14 bases. After removal of 7 bases from V and 5 bases from J, the junction contained 12 bases not matched to a gene. Germline V gene lookup returns CDR1 LGHDT and CDR2 YNNKEL (reference sequence). The CDR3 extends over 17 amino acids. The CDR3 DNA reads as TGTGCCAGCACGCCTGGGTTCGGACTAGCGGGGGGTGAGACCCAGTACTTC. It yields the protein CASTPGFGLAGGETQYF.

J is TRBJ2-1 and V is TRBV9, with 7 nucleotides matching TRBD2. V shed 2 bases, J shed 3 bases, and the junction held 5 bases outside the gene matches. Germline assignment: CDR1 SGDLS and CDR2 YYNGEE. CDR3 size: 15 residues. The CDR3 spells CASSVSGGLYNEQFF. In nucleotides, the CDR3 is TGTGCCAGCAGCGTTTCGGGAGGCCTCTACAATGAGCAGTTCTTC. The variable domain in full, with the rest retrieved from reference TRBV9 and TRBJ2-1, is DSGVTQTPKHLITATGQRVTLRCSPRSGDLSVYWYQQSLDQGLQFLIQYYNGEERAKGNILERFSAQQFPDLHSELNLSSLELGDSALYFCASSVSGGLYNEQFFGPGTRLTVL.

The V gene is TRBV3-1 (or the pseudogene TRBV3-2), the J gene TRBJ2-4; possibly TRBD2 for D (5 bases). This CDR3 is built from 15 residues. Germline CDR1 and CDR2: LGHDT and YNNKEL (reference sequence). V dropped 1 base and J dropped 0 bases, with 7 bases sitting between them. CDR3 in DNA: TGTGCCAGCAGCCAAGTCGGACTAGCCAAAAACATTCAGTACTTC. Translated: CASSQVGLAKNIQYF.

This chain uses TRBV18 with TRBJ1-4, with 9 bases aligning to TRBD1. This CDR3 spans 14 amino acids. CDR1 KGHSH and CDR2 LQKENI come from the germline V gene. The J segment lost 5 bases and the V segment lost 2 bases, leaving 0 bases of the junction unmatched. The CDR3 DNA sequence: TGTGCCAGCTCACCAGGGACAGGGAATGAAAAACTGTTTTTT. The encoded protein is CASSPGTGNEKLFF.

The chain joins TRBV2 to TRBJ2-5; possibly TRBD1 for D (6 bases). This CDR3 has 14 residues. V lost 4 bases and J lost 2, with 11 bases in between. Germline V CDR1 and CDR2: SNHLY, FYNNEI. The CDR3 loop reads CASSGDRNQETQYF. CDR3 sequence (DNA): TGTGCCAGCAGTGGAGACAGGAATCAAGAGACCCAGTACTTC.

The chain joins TRBV12-3 or TRBV12-4 to TRBJ1-4; no clear D gene. With 6 bases removed from V and 7 bases from J, the gap between germline ends came to 9 bases. The CDR3 extends over 12 amino acids. Written as DNA, the CDR3 is TGTGCCAGCAGAAACCGAGTTGAAAAACTGTTTTTT. This translates into CASRNRVEKLFF.

The rearrangement joins TRBV11-2 to TRBJ1-5; D is undetermined. The CDR3 loop spans 13 amino acids. The V end lost 6 bases, the J end lost 1 base, and 7 bases lay between the germline ends. Looked up from germline, CDR1 is SGHAT and CDR2 is FQNNGV. CDR3 in amino acids: CASSTGSNQPQHF. The DNA of the CDR3 is TGTGCCAGCAGTACGGGAAGCAATCAGCCCCAGCATTTT.

This clone was seen once. V usage is TRBV5-4 and J usage is TRBJ2-2; 7 bases are shared with TRBD1. This CDR3 is 14 amino acids long. The germline V gene has CDR1 SGHNT and CDR2 YYREEE (reference sequence). Trimming cost V 5 bases and J 2 bases; bases outside gene matches: 3. Written as DNA, the CDR3 is TGTGCCAGCAGATGGGACAGAAACACCGGGGAGCTGTTTTTT. This gives the protein CASRWDRNTGELFF.

This chain connects TRBV11-2 to TRBJ1-1; possible D gene TRBD1, 6 bases. The CDR3 covers 14 residues. V gave up 3 bases and J gave up 3 bases, with 11 bases separating them. The germline CDR1 and CDR2 sequences are SGHAT and FQNNGV. CDR3 loop: CASSLGARDTEAFF. The CDR3 nucleotides are TGTGCCAGCAGCTTGGGGGCTCGAGACACTGAAGCTTTCTTT.

The chain combines TRBV5-6 with TRBJ1-3; D uncertain. Germline V lookup: CDR1 SGHDT, CDR2 YYEEEE. This CDR3 is 15 amino acids long. Trimming left V 4 bases short and J 0 bases short, with 11 bases between. The CDR3 coding sequence is TGTGCCAGCAGCCCAGACGGAGGCTCTGGAAACACCATATATTTT. It translates to CASSPDGGSGNTIYF.

The rearrangement links TRBV27 to TRBJ1-1; 8 nucleotides align to TRBD1. Looked up from germline, CDR1 is MNHEY and CDR2 is SMNVEV (reference sequence). The CDR3 extends over 17 amino acids. V lost 2 bases to trimming and J lost 1 base; unmatched junction nucleotides: 9. The CDR3 region is CASSLLGTGSPNTEAFF. CDR3 bases: TGTGCCAGCAGTTTACTAGGGACAGGATCCCCGAACACTGAAGCTTTCTTT.

The J gene is TRBJ2-3, the V gene TRBV11-2, with D perhaps matching TRBD1 (5 bases). The CDR3 runs to 15 residues. The V gene's germline CDR1 is SGHAT and CDR2 FQNNGV. Trimming pared 7 bases from V and 2 bases from J, leaving 16 bases between. The CDR3 sequence is CASTFWTKHTDTQYF. CDR3 bases: TGTGCCAGCACCTTTTGGACAAAACACACAGATACGCAGTATTTT.